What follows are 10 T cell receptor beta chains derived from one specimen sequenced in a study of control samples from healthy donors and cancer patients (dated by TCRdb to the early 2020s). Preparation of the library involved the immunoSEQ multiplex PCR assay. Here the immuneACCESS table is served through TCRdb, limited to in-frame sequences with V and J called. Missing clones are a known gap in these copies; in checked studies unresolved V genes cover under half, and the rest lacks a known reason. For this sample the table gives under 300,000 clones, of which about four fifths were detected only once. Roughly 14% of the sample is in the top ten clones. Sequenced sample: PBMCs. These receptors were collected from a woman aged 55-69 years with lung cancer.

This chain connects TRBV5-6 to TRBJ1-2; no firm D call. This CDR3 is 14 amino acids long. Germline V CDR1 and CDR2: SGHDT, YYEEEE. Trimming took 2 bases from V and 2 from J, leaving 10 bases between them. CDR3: CASSFKGGNYGYTF. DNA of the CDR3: TGTGCCAGCAGCTTCAAGGGTGGAAACTATGGCTACACCTTC.

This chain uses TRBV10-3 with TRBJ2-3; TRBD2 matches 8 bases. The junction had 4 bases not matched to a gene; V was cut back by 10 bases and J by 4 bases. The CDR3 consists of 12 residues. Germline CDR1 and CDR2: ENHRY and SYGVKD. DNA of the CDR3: TGTGCCACTCGGGGGGGTGCAGATACGCAGTATTTT. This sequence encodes CATRGGADTQYF.

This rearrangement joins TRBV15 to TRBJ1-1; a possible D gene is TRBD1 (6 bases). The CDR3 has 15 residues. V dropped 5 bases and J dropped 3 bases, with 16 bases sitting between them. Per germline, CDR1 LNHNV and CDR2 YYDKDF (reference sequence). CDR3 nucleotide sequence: TGTGCCACCAGCGTACCGATGGGGGCTTACACTGAAGCTTTCTTT. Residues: CATSVPMGAYTEAFF.

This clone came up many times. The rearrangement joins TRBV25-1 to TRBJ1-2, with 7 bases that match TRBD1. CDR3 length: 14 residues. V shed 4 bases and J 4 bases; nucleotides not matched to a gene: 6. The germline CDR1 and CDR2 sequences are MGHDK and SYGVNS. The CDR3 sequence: CASSASDRIYGYTF. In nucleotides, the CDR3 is TGTGCCAGCAGTGCCTCGGACAGGATCTATGGCTACACCTTC.

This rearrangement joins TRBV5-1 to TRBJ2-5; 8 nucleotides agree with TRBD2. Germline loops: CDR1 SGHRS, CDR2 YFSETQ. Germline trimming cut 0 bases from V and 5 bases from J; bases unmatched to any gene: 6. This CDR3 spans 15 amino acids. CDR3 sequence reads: CASSLAGTRSETQYF. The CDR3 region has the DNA TGCGCCAGCAGCTTGGCGGGGACTAGAAGCGAGACCCAGTACTTC.

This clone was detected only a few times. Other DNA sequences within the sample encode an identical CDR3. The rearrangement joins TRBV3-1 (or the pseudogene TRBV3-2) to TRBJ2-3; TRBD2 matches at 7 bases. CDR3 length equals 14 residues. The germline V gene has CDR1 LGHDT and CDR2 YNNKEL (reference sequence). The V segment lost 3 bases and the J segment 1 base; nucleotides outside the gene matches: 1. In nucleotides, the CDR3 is TGTGCCAGCAGCCAGGGAGGGGGCACAGATACGCAGTATTTT. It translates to CASSQGGGTDTQYF.

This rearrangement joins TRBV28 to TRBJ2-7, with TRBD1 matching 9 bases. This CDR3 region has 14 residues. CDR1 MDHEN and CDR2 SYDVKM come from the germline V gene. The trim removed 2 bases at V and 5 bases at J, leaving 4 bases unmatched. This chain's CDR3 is CASSLGDRADEQYF. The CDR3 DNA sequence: TGTGCCAGCAGTTTAGGGGACAGGGCAGACGAGCAGTACTTC.

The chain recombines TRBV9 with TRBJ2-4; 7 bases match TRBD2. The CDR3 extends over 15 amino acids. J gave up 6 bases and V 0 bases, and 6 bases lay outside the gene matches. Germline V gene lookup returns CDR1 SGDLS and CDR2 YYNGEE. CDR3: CASSVGPSGGNIQYF. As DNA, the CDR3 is TGTGCCAGCAGCGTAGGGCCTAGCGGCGGAAACATTCAGTACTTC.

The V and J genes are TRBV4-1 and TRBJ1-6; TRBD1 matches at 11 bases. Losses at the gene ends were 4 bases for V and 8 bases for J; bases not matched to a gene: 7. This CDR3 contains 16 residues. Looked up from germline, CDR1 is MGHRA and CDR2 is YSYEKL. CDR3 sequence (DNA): TGCGCCAGCAGCCGAGCCGGGACAGGGGGTGATTCACCCCTCCACTTT. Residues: CASSRAGTGGDSPLHF.

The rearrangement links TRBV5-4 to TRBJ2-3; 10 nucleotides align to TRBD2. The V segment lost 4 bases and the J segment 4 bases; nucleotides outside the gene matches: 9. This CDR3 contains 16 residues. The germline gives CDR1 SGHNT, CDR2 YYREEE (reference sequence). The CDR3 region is CASSKAGTSVSDTQYF. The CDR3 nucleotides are TGTGCCAGCAGCAAGGCCGGGACTAGCGTCTCAGATACGCAGTATTTT. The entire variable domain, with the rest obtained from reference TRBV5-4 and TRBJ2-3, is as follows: ETGVTQSPTHLIKTRGQQVTLRCSSQSGHNTVSWYQQALGQGPQFIFQYYREEENGRGNFPPRFSGLQFPNYSSELNVNALELDDSALYLCASSKAGTSVSDTQYFGPGTRLTVL.